The 13 T cell receptor beta chains below were found in one sample sequenced in a study of blood T cell repertoires in COVID-19. TCRdb keeps only in-frame clones here, not all; method: immunoSEQ multiplex PCR. The data hold roughly 120,000 clones, with 76% observed a single time. The sample was peripheral blood. The origin of the receptors is a woman older than 75 with acute or convalescent COVID-19.

In nucleotides, the CDR3 is TGTGCCAGCAGCCAGACTAGCGGGGGTTATAATGAGCAGTTCTTC. This sequence encodes CASSQTSGGYNEQFF. V usage is TRBV7-9 and J usage is TRBJ2-1; 12 bases are a match to TRBD2. In germline, CDR1 is SEHNR, CDR2 FQNEAQ (reference sequence). Unmatched junction bases numbered 6, after V lost 5 bases and J lost 7 bases. This CDR3 contains 15 residues.

The rearrangement uses TRBV18 and TRBJ1-5; the D is unclear. Trimming pared 3 bases from V and 5 bases from J, leaving 8 bases between. Germline CDR1 KGHSH, CDR2 LQKENI. This CDR3 spans 13 amino acids. The CDR3 is CASSPGDYQPQHF. CDR3 nucleotide sequence: TGTGCCAGCTCACCTGGAGACTATCAGCCCCAGCATTTT.

The chain carries TRBV18 and TRBJ2-1; 13 bases are a match to TRBD2. The CDR3 is 16 residues long. V was clipped by 4 bases and J by 9 bases; unmatched bases: 9. The germline V gene has CDR1 KGHSH and CDR2 LQKENI. CDR3 loop: CASSLGTSGILGEQFF. The CDR3 nucleotides read TGTGCCAGCTCACTCGGGACTAGCGGGATCCTGGGTGAGCAGTTCTTC.

This clone has only a few counts. The V gene is TRBV27, the J gene TRBJ2-5; D possibly corresponds to TRBD2 (6 bases). Trimming shortened V by 3 bases and J by 5 bases, and 19 bases separated the two germline ends. The CDR3 is made up of 16 amino acids. Germline CDR1 is MNHEY and CDR2 is SMNVEV (reference sequence). CDR3: CASSFLRRVSIETQYF. In DNA, the CDR3 is TGTGCCAGCAGTTTCCTCCGGAGGGTTTCGATCGAGACCCAGTACTTC.

V usage is TRBV9 and J usage is TRBJ2-3; 8 bases fit TRBD2. The CDR3 length is 14 residues. Germline V CDR1 and CDR2: SGDLS, YYNGEE. V was pared by 2 bases and J by 4 bases, with 3 bases of the junction left unmatched. This CDR3 is CASSVSGVADTQYF. In DNA, the CDR3 is TGTGCCAGCAGCGTTAGCGGGGTGGCAGATACGCAGTATTTT.

V usage is TRBV5-6 and J usage is TRBJ2-2, with 7 bases matching TRBD1. V was pared by 3 bases and J by 6 bases, with 8 bases of the junction left unmatched. CDR1 is SGHDT, CDR2 YYEEEE, per germline. The CDR3 contains 15 residues. The chain's CDR3 is CASSSQGVSPGELFF. CDR3 nucleotides: TGTGCCAGCAGCTCTCAGGGGGTGTCACCCGGGGAGCTGTTTTTT. Using reference TRBV5-6 and TRBJ2-2 for the parts outside the CDR3, the full variable domain is DAGVTQSPTHLIKTRGQQVTLRCSPKSGHDTVSWYQQALGQGPQFIFQYYEEEERQRGNFPDRFSGHQFPNYSSELNVNALLLGDSALYLCASSSQGVSPGELFFGEGSRLTVL.

This chain links TRBV6-5 with TRBJ1-4; possibly TRBD1 for D (5 bases). This CDR3 region has 14 residues. V lost 4 bases and J lost 7, with 13 bases in between. In germline, CDR1 is MNHEY, CDR2 SVGAGI. The CDR3 bases are TGTGCCAGCAGTTTAAGGGGCCTCGGTGAAAAACTGTTTTTT. Its translation: CASSLRGLGEKLFF.

The CDR3 DNA sequence: TGTGCCAGCAGCCAAGATCAGGGCAGGGTCCAAGAGACCCAGTACTTC. It translates to CASSQDQGRVQETQYF. This rearrangement joins TRBV3-1 (or the pseudogene TRBV3-2) to TRBJ2-5, with TRBD1 as a possible D gene (5 bases). The CDR3 length is 16 residues. From germline, CDR1 is LGHDT and CDR2 YNNKEL (reference sequence). Trimming stripped 0 bases from V and 1 base from J, with 12 bases between.

The V and J genes are TRBV18 and TRBJ2-1, with D unresolved. V was clipped by 4 bases and J by 7 bases, with 17 bases between them. CDR3 length equals 15 residues. Germline values: CDR1 KGHSH, CDR2 LQKENI. CDR3: CASSHSLQVNNEQFF. CDR3 coding DNA: TGTGCCAGCTCACACAGTCTCCAAGTAAATAATGAGCAGTTCTTC.

This chain links TRBV5-1 with TRBJ1-2; D remains ambiguous. Germline V gene data show CDR1 as SGHRS and CDR2 as YFSETQ. V was shortened by 0 bases and J by 3 bases, with 6 bases between the two germline ends. This CDR3 comprises 13 residues. The CDR3 DNA sequence: TGCGCCAGCAGCTTGGTTTCGGACTATGGCTACACCTTC. Its translation is CASSLVSDYGYTF.

The J gene is TRBJ2-4, the V gene TRBV24-1, with a tentative D call TRBD2 (6 bases). The germline V gene encodes CDR1 KGHDR and CDR2 SFDVKD. The V end was cut by 4 bases, the J end by 3 bases, with 9 bases between. The CDR3 sequence is 14 residues long. The CDR3 DNA sequence: TGTGCCACCAGTGAGTCGGGGGACAAAAACATTCAGTACTTC. It is translated as CATSESGDKNIQYF.

This chain connects TRBV2 to TRBJ2-5; the match to TRBD2 covers 7 bases. V gave up 1 base and J gave up 2 bases; unmatched junction bases: 4. The CDR3 has 15 amino acids. Looked up from germline, CDR1 is SNHLY and CDR2 is FYNNEI. In DNA, the CDR3 is TGTGCCAGCAGTGAAGATCCCGGGGGGCAAGAGACCCAGTACTTC. This codes for CASSEDPGGQETQYF.

This chain uses TRBV27 with TRBJ2-7, with 7 bases lining up with TRBD2. Germline CDR1 MNHEY, CDR2 SMNVEV (reference sequence). The CDR3 covers 14 residues. V was pared by 8 bases and J by 4 bases, with 11 bases of the junction left unmatched. CDR3 sequence (DNA): TGTGCCAGCCGTCCGGGCGGGAGAGGTTACGAGCAGTACTTC. This translates into CASRPGGRGYEQYF.